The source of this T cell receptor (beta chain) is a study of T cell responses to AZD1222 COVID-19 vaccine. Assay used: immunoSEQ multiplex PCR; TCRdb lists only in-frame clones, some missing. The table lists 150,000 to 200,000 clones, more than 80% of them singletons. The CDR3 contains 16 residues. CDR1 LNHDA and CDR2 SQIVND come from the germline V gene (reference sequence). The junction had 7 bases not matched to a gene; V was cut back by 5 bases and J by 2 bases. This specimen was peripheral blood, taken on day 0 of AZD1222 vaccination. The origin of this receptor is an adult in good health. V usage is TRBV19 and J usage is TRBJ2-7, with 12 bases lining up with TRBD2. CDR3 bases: TGTGCCAGTAGTCTTTTGGGACTAGCGGGTCCCTACGAGCAGTACTTC. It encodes CASSLLGLAGPYEQYF.